The 8 T cell receptor beta chains below were found in one sample sequenced in a study of blood T cell repertoires in COVID-19. TCRdb's copy holds only in-frame clones and misses some; the assay was immunoSEQ multiplex PCR. The sample lists 250,000 to 350,000 clones, 70% to 90% seen once, with approximately 6.5% in the top ten. Sequencing was performed on peripheral blood. The receptors stem from a man between 18 and 35 years old who had recovered from COVID-19.

The chain has TRBV27 and TRBJ1-2; the match to TRBD1 covers 10 bases. The V gene's germline CDR1 is MNHEY and CDR2 SMNVEV (reference sequence). After removal of 3 bases from V and 3 bases from J, the junction contained 22 bases not matched to a gene. The CDR3 sequence is 21 residues long. The CDR3 DNA reads TGTGCCAGCAGTTTTGCGATCATAACACCTGGACAGGGGGGTCGATACTATGGCTACACCTTC. Its protein is CASSFAIITPGQGGRYYGYTF.

The J gene is TRBJ2-7, the V gene TRBV27, with 13 bases that match TRBD2. V gave up 10 bases and J gave up 5 bases; unmatched junction bases: 2. The CDR3 length is 12 residues. Germline CDR1 MNHEY, CDR2 SMNVEV (reference sequence). CDR3 DNA: TGTGCCACCGGACTAGCGGGAGACGAGCAGTACTTC. Translating it yields CATGLAGDEQYF.

The CDR3, as DNA: TGCGCCAGCAGCTGGGCGGGGACTAGCGGGACTAGCACAGATACGCAGTATTTT. As protein: CASSWAGTSGTSTDTQYF. The V gene is TRBV5-1, the J gene TRBJ2-3, with 13 bases matching TRBD2. The CDR3 runs to 18 residues. Germline V gene sequence: CDR1 SGHRS, CDR2 YFSETQ. V lost 3 bases and J lost 0; bases outside the gene matches: 7.

The chain combines TRBV10-3 with TRBJ2-7; 7 bases are a match to TRBD2. The germline V gene has CDR1 ENHRY and CDR2 SYGVKD. The CDR3 runs to 14 residues. V gave up 2 bases and J gave up 5 bases; unmatched junction bases: 6. The CDR3 DNA sequence: TGTGCCATCAGTGAGGGGCGGGAGTACGACGAGCAGTACTTC. This codes for CAISEGREYDEQYF.

This clone was counted only a few times. The rearrangement joins TRBV18 to TRBJ1-5; tentatively, D is TRBD1 (5 bases). Trimming left V 6 bases short and J 3 bases short, with 12 bases between. There are 14 residues in the CDR3. CDR1 is KGHSH, CDR2 LQKENI, per germline. CDR3 in DNA: TGTGCCAGCTCCGACCGGGACTTCAATCAGCCCCAGCATTTT. Protein: CASSDRDFNQPQHF.

The V call is TRBV10-2, the J call TRBJ2-3; the match to TRBD2 covers 11 bases. The CDR3 totals 15 residues. J lost 5 bases, V lost 2 bases, and 3 bases had no gene match. CDR1 and CDR2 (germline): WSHSY, SAAADI. The CDR3 DNA is TGCGCCAGCAGTGAGGCTAGCGGGAGGTTAGATACGCAGTATTTT. It translates to CASSEASGRLDTQYF.

The chain is built from TRBV5-8 and TRBJ2-7; the match to TRBD1 covers 10 bases. The CDR3 extends over 13 amino acids. J gave up 6 bases and V 4 bases, and 4 bases lay outside the gene matches. The germline CDR1 and CDR2 sequences are SGHTS and YDEGEE. CDR3 sequence (DNA): TGTGCCAGCAGCGGGACAGGGGCCAGCGAGCAGTACTTC. Encoded protein: CASSGTGASEQYF.

The rearrangement joins TRBV5-1 to TRBJ2-7; D unclear. The V end lost 5 bases, the J end lost 7 bases, and 13 bases lay between the germline ends. The CDR3 consists of 12 residues. Germline V CDR1 and CDR2: SGHRS, YFSETQ. The DNA of the CDR3 is TGCGCCAGCAGTAACGGGTTCGAGGAGCAGTACTTC. It codes for CASSNGFEEQYF.